The rows below give T cell receptor beta chains drawn from one sample of a study of glioma-infiltrating T cells after dendritic cell vaccination. The protocol was immunoSEQ multiplex PCR, while the TCRdb copy is restricted to in-frame clones and leaves out a portion. Of some 46,000 clones in the sample, about 89% were seen once. Sequencing used blood, obtained after dendritic cell vaccination. All receptors come from a human donor with glioblastoma. The CDR3 runs from the conserved cysteine through the conserved F or W. The D gene is left open where the match is weak. A clone size is listed for some rows: how often the clone was seen (once, few, many), or a class if it is expanded.

-	-	TRBV28	TRBJ2-4	CASSSAGSKNIQYF	TGTGCCAGCAGTTCAGCCGGGTCCAAAAACATTCAGTACTTC
-	-	TRBV5-1	TRBJ2-4	CASSLGQGGQNIQYF	TGCGCCAGCAGCTTGGGGCAGGGTGGGCAAAACATTCAGTACTTC
TRBD1	once	TRBV10-3	TRBJ1-5	CAISDRGSKPQHF	TGTGCCATCAGTGACAGGGGGAGTAAGCCCCAGCATTTT
-	-	TRBV19	TRBJ1-1	CASSSAAVMNTEAFF	TGTGCCAGTAGTAGTGCGGCGGTTATGAACACTGAAGCTTTCTTT
-	-	TRBV5-1	TRBJ1-1	CASSFQGLTEAFF	TGCGCCAGCAGCTTTCAGGGGCTGACTGAAGCTTTCTTT
-	-	TRBV29-1	TRBJ1-2	CSNYRDNDGYTF	TGCAGCAATTACCGGGACAACGATGGCTACACCTTC
-	-	TRBV29-1	TRBJ1-1	CSAQRSTEAFF	TGCAGCGCGCAGAGGAGCACTGAAGCTTTCTTT
TRBD1	-	TRBV13	TRBJ2-1	CASSAGTVYNEQFF	TGTGCCAGCAGCGCCGGGACAGTCTACAATGAGCAGTTCTTC
TRBD1	-	TRBV7-3	TRBJ2-2	CASSLGTGGRTGELFF	TGTGCCAGCAGCTTAGGGACAGGGGGTCGGACCGGGGAGCTGTTTTTT
-	-	TRBV5-5	TRBJ2-2	CASSYRGGTNTGELFF	TGTGCCAGCAGCTATCGAGGGGGAACGAACACCGGGGAGCTGTTTTTT
-	-	TRBV13	TRBJ2-7	CASSQGASSYEQYF	TGTGCCAGCAGCCAAGGAGCCTCCTCCTACGAGCAGTACTTC
-	-	TRBV10-1	TRBJ1-5	CASALPKVRPGQPQHF	TGCGCCAGCGCTTTACCTAAGGTTCGTCCGGGTCAGCCCCAGCATTTT
-	-	TRBV4-1	TRBJ2-2	CASSQDPTGGTSRAHELFF	TGCGCCAGCAGCCAAGACCCGACCGGCGGTACTAGTAGGGCCCATGAGCTGTTTTTT
TRBD1	-	TRBV10-3	TRBJ2-5	CAISDSDRGQQYF	TGTGCCATCAGTGATTCCGACAGGGGACAGCAGTACTTC
-	-	TRBV10-3	TRBJ2-2	CAISTTDSGELFF	TGTGCCATCAGTACTACGGATTCCGGGGAGCTGTTTTTT
-	-	TRBV4-1	TRBJ2-7	CASSQVVSEPYEQYF	TGCGCCAGCAGCCAAGTCGTGTCAGAACCCTACGAGCAGTACTTC
-	-	TRBV7-2	TRBJ1-2	CASRPTRRAAGYTF	TGTGCCAGCAGACCTACCCGGAGGGCGGCTGGCTACACCTTC
TRBD2	-	TRBV19	TRBJ2-5	CASRPGLAGRGLQETQYF	TGTGCCAGCAGGCCGGGACTAGCGGGTCGGGGCCTCCAAGAGACCCAGTACTTC
TRBD2	few	TRBV6-1	TRBJ2-7	CGTSGDYEQYF	TGTGGTACTAGCGGGGACTACGAGCAGTACTTC
-	-	TRBV27	TRBJ2-4	CASSRRGTVLSIQYF	TGTGCCAGCAGTCGCCGCGGTACCGTCCTGAGTATTCAGTACTTC
TRBD2	-	TRBV19	TRBJ2-5	CASSTTSGSLETQYF	TGTGCCAGTAGTACAACTAGCGGGAGTTTGGAGACCCAGTACTTC
TRBD1	-	TRBV6-6	TRBJ1-2	CANRDRPNYGYTF	TGTGCCAACCGGGACAGACCTAACTATGGCTACACCTTC